Included here is one TCR beta chain sequence, with context. Its specificity is not known. Per germline, CDR1 SEHNR and CDR2 FQNEAQ (reference sequence). This CDR3 is built from 15 residues. The sorter processed each CD8+ T cell subset in triplicate at 300,000 cells apiece. The naive CD8+ gate required CD45RO-CCR7+CD27+CD95- phenotype. TRB cDNA was prepared as libraries by UMI-labeled 5' RACE. TCRdb processed the 5' RACE reads again and assigns one entry to each CDR3 protein, with no DNA. There are over 150,000 distinct CDR3 sequences in the sample, with 0.45% to 0.6% held by the top ten. The data are from a study of CXCR3-negative and CXCR3-positive naive CD8 T cells. Study findings and constraints: Similar TRBV-TRBJ usage characterized naive CXCR3-negative and CXCR3-positive cells; memory cells differed. Researchers report that CXCR3-positive naive cells carry more hydrophobic TRB CDR3s than CXCR3-negative naive cells.

The TCR was taken from a human donor in good health. Some clones in this sample may be carry-over from other donors' samples. The chain is built from TRBV7-9 and TRBJ1-1; TCRdb's D gene call, TRBD1, goes unchecked for lack of DNA. The sequencing sample was made of naive CXCR3+ CD8+ T cells from blood. Sample subset: CD45RO-CCR7+CD27+CD95- naive CD8+ T cells expressing CXCR3 (TNR3+). The CDR3: CASSLDSGANTEAFF. Filled out from reference TRBV7-9 and TRBJ1-1, the complete variable domain reads DTGVSQNPRHKITKRGQNVTFRCDPISEHNRLYWYRQTLGQGPEFLTYFQNEAQLEKSRLLSDRFSAERPKGSFSTLEIQRTEQGDSAMYLCASSLDSGANTEAFFGQGTRLTVV.